This T cell receptor (beta chain) was observed in a study of regulatory T cells in long-lasting Graves disease. CDR1 is SGHRS and CDR2 is YFSETQ in the germline V gene. The V end lost 4 bases, the J end lost 6 bases, and 7 bases lay between the germline ends. This CDR3 is 11 amino acids long. Time point denoted: persistent/refractory GD, antithyroid drugs over 5 years with positive TRAb. PBMC RNA was the source of the TCR library. With iRepertoire HTBI primers and Arm-PCR of CDR3 regions, TCR beta libraries were built. TCRdb re-derived calls from the multiplex PCR reads in MiXCR, one entry per CDR3 protein. The top ten clones hold over 25% of a sample with a few hundred thousand distinct CDR3 sequences, about a quarter of them seen once.

Specimen: peripheral blood mononuclear cells (PBMCs), collected when the disease was refractory, from a patient treated with antithyroid drugs. This sequence originates from a female donor with Graves disease. The V gene is TRBV5-1, the J gene TRBJ2-5; D not resolved. DNA of the CDR3: TGCGCCAGCAGCAACGGGCAGACCCAGTACTTC. It yields the protein CASSNGQTQYF.